This T cell receptor (beta chain) appears in the sequencing data of a study of T cell responses to AZD1222 COVID-19 vaccine. Clones were sequenced by immunoSEQ multiplex PCR, and TCRdb holds only the in-frame ones, with some missing. The sample gives about 200,000 clones, 90% to 95% of which show up once; around 1% is in the top ten. Study results and caveats: Across spike, vaccine-associated CD4 TCRs were found, dominant at 160-218 and 743-854. Just a handful of people given AZD1222 tested seropositive at baseline. Nearly half of unique spike-specific TCRs reportedly avoided B.1.351 and B.1.1.7 mutated regions. Most donors were white British and more were female, and clonal diversity was possibly underestimated.

Worth noting for this clone: Its antigen is not identified.

This specimen was peripheral blood, taken 28 days after the second AZD1222 dose. The source is an adult who received the AZD1222 COVID-19 vaccine.

The CDR3 DNA is TGTGCCAGCAGTGATCTAAGGCGGGTCGACTATGGCTACACCTTC. Translation gives CASSDLRRVDYGYTF. This chain connects TRBV25-1 to TRBJ1-2; D is undetermined. This CDR3 is 15 amino acids long. Germline-derived CDR1 and CDR2 are MGHDK and SYGVNS. V lost 3 bases to trimming and J lost 3 bases, with 14 bases between them.